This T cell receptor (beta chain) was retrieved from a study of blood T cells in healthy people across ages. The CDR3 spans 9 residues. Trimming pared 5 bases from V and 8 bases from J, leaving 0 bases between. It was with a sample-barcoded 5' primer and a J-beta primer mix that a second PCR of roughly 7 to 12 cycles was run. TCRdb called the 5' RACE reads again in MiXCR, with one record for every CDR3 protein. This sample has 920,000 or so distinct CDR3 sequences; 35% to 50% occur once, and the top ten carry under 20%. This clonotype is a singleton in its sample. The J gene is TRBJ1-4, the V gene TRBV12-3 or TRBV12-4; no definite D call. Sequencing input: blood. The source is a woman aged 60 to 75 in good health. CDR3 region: CASSEKLFF. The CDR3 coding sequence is TGTGCCAGCAGTGAAAAACTGTTTTTT.